This T cell receptor beta chain was captured in a study of a mutant IDH1 vaccine in newly diagnosed glioma. The protocol was immunoSEQ multiplex PCR, while the TCRdb copy is restricted to in-frame clones and leaves out a portion. This sample has approximately 61,000 clones, with 80% found just once. To note about this clone: Its antigen is currently unknown.

Time point here: week 11, during vaccination. It was 300 ug of mutant IDH1 20-mer peptide that made up each vaccine dose, given with topical imiquimod. Germline loops: CDR1 KGHSH, CDR2 LQKENI. This CDR3 spans 15 amino acids. The trim removed 8 bases at V and 2 bases at J, leaving 5 bases unmatched. The V call is TRBV18, the J call TRBJ1-4; 10 bases match TRBD1. The receptor's source is a man aged 45 to 65 with glioma. Sequences were derived from PBMCs, sampled from a glioma patient whose treatment included an IDH1 peptide vaccine. The CDR3 nucleotides are TGTGCCAGCGCCCGGGACAGGGGCACTAATGAAAAACTGTTTTTT. Its protein product is CASARDRGTNEKLFF.